One and the same sample provided the 23 T cell receptor beta chains below, sequenced in a study of PD-1 blockade in classical Hodgkin lymphoma. After autologous stem cell transplantation all patients relapsed, and prior brentuximab vedotin exposure differed between cohorts. Assay: immunoSEQ multiplex PCR; the TCRdb copy retains only in-frame clones and omits some. The table lists roughly 38,000 clones, 85% to 90% of them singletons. The sequencing used peripheral blood mononuclear cells (PBMCs), collected before the second cycle of nivolumab. The source is a human donor with classical Hodgkin lymphoma.

This chain joins TRBV2 and TRBJ2-3; D is uncertain. The ends were cut back, 2 bases at V and 2 bases at J, with 11 bases in the middle. From germline, CDR1 is SNHLY and CDR2 FYNNEI. The CDR3 totals 15 residues. As DNA, the CDR3 is TGTGCCAGCAGTGAATCTCGTACCCCCACAGATACGCAGTATTTT. Encoded protein: CASSESRTPTDTQYF. The variable domain in full, with the rest retrieved from reference TRBV2 and TRBJ2-3, is EPEVTQTPSHQVTQMGQEVILRCVPISNHLYFYWYRQILGQKVEFLVSFYNNEISEKSEIFDDQFSVERPDGSNFTLKIRSTKLEDSAMYFCASSESRTPTDTQYFGPGTRLTVL.

CDR3: CASSSGQNTDTQYF. The CDR3 DNA reads TGTGCCAGCAGCAGCGGACAGAACACAGATACGCAGTATTTT. This sequence joins TRBV21-1 and TRBJ2-3; no check of the table's D call, TRBD1, against the DNA was made. TRBV21-1 is deemed a pseudogene. The CDR3 runs to 14 residues.

The chain links TRBV5-5 to TRBJ2-7; tentatively, D is TRBD1 or TRBD2 (6 bases each). This CDR3 region has 16 residues. The germline gives CDR1 SGHKS, CDR2 YYEKEE (reference sequence). V was shortened by 4 bases and J by 3 bases, with 20 bases between the two germline ends. CDR3 sequence (DNA): TGTGCCAGCAGCGGCGGCCCTACGGGGGCAGGCTACGAGCAGTACTTC. It codes for CASSGGPTGAGYEQYF.

V is TRBV5-6 and J is TRBJ2-7; 9 bases fit TRBD1. J was trimmed by 7 bases and V by 2 bases; bases with no gene match: 4. The CDR3 consists of 13 residues. CDR1 SGHDT and CDR2 YYEEEE come from the germline V gene. In nucleotides, the CDR3 is TGTGCCAGCAGCTTTGGGACAGGGAGTGAGCAGTACTTC. Amino acid sequence: CASSFGTGSEQYF.

The J gene is TRBJ2-2, the V gene TRBV7-6; 10 bases are shared with TRBD2. J lost 8 bases, V lost 2 bases, and 5 bases had no gene match. The CDR3 runs 15 residues. Germline lookup yields CDR1 SGHVS and CDR2 FNYEAQ. CDR3 bases: TGTGCCAGCAGCTTACGGCTAGCGGGAGCGGGGGAGCTGTTTTTT. Translation gives CASSLRLAGAGELFF.

The genes are TRBV2 and TRBJ2-5; 15 nucleotides agree with TRBD2. The germline CDR1 and CDR2 sequences are SNHLY and FYNNEI. V lost 5 bases, J lost 0 bases, and 10 bases stayed unmatched. The CDR3 is 19 residues long. The CDR3 sequence: CASSSNGLAGGWYQETQYF. CDR3 nucleotide sequence: TGTGCCAGCAGTAGCAACGGACTAGCGGGGGGGTGGTACCAAGAGACCCAGTACTTC.

The rearrangement joins TRBV2 to TRBJ2-5; the D gene could be TRBD1 or TRBD2 (5 bases each). The CDR3 sequence is 12 residues long. Germline assignment: CDR1 SNHLY and CDR2 FYNNEI. V was cut by 7 bases and J by 4 bases, with 10 bases left in between. This chain's CDR3 is CASIPGRETQYF. The CDR3 nucleotides are TGTGCCAGCATTCCGGGACGAGAGACCCAGTACTTC.

The chain carries TRBV6-5 and TRBJ2-7; D not certain. Trimming cost V 5 bases and J 4 bases, with 12 bases left between them. CDR1 is MNHEY, CDR2 SVGAGI, per germline. CDR3 size: 13 residues. This chain's CDR3 is CASSRRMGYEQYF. The CDR3 coding sequence is TGTGCCAGCAGTCGACGGATGGGATACGAGCAGTACTTC.

This clone was seen only once. CDR3 DNA sequence: TGTGCCACCAGTCCTCGATCGGGGGGCAGTAATGAAAAACTGTTTTTT. Translated, it gives CATSPRSGGSNEKLFF. The chain links TRBV15 to TRBJ1-4, with TRBD1 as a possible D gene (6 bases). This CDR3 is built from 16 residues. Germline CDR1 is LNHNV and CDR2 is YYDKDF (reference sequence). V lost 6 bases and J lost 4, with 18 bases in between.

V is TRBV28 and J is TRBJ2-7; D call uncertain. Trimming stripped 5 bases from V and 0 bases from J, with 17 bases between. CDR3 length equals 16 residues. Germline CDR1 and CDR2: MDHEN and SYDVKM. This CDR3 reads CASSPPWLKSSYEQYF. CDR3 DNA: TGTGCCAGCAGTCCGCCTTGGTTAAAGAGCTCCTACGAGCAGTACTTC.

The table lists this clone with a count of one. The chain employs TRBV5-8 and TRBJ1-4; D remains ambiguous. The length of the CDR3 is 15 residues. V dropped 0 bases and J dropped 4 bases, with 10 bases sitting between them. Per the germline V gene, CDR1 is SGHTS and CDR2 is YDEGEE. CDR3 bases: TGTGCCAGCAGCTTGGAAGGGAAGTTTAATGAAAAACTGTTTTTT. Translating it yields CASSLEGKFNEKLFF.

This clone turned up a few times. The rearrangement joins TRBV29-1 to TRBJ1-1; a weak D match, TRBD1 (6 bases). Per germline, CDR1 SQVTM and CDR2 ANQGSEA. V was cut by 4 bases and J by 1 base, with 16 bases left in between. CDR3 size: 15 residues. The CDR3 coding sequence is TGCAGCGTTGTGGTTTGGGGGGCCTCGAACACTGAAGCTTTCTTT. This codes for CSVVVWGASNTEAFF.

The V gene is TRBV21-1, the J gene TRBJ2-3; the D call in the table, TRBD2, was not verified against the DNA. TRBV21-1 is a documented pseudogene. The CDR3 runs to 15 residues. The CDR3 loop reads CASSKFTAGPDTQYF. The CDR3, as DNA: TGTGCCAGCAGCAAATTTACCGCGGGACCAGATACGCAGTATTTT.

CDR3 sequence reads: CASSEFSGGGTDTQYF. In DNA form, the CDR3 reads TGTGCCAGCAGTGAATTTTCGGGAGGGGGCACAGATACGCAGTATTTT. The chain joins TRBV6-1 to TRBJ2-3; 8 bases are a match to TRBD2. V dropped 2 bases and J dropped 1; count of bases not matched to a gene: 5. Germline V gene lookup returns CDR1 MNHNS and CDR2 SASEGT. The CDR3 is 16 residues long.

The chain employs TRBV27 and TRBJ1-5; a possible D gene is TRBD1 (5 bases). CDR3 length: 15 amino acids. Trimming removed 3 bases at V and 6 bases at J, with 15 bases between. Germline V lookup: CDR1 MNHEY, CDR2 SMNVEV (reference sequence). CDR3 nucleotide sequence: TGTGCCAGCAGTTTCGCCAGGGAGTTAGGTCAGCCCCAGCATTTT. It encodes CASSFARELGQPQHF.

The V call is TRBV6-5, the J call TRBJ2-7, with D uncertain. The germline V gene encodes CDR1 MNHEY and CDR2 SVGAGI. V was trimmed by 0 bases and J by 5 bases, leaving 11 bases between them. The CDR3 contains 14 residues. CDR3 protein: CASSYSGISDEQYF. The CDR3 DNA follows: TGTGCCAGCAGTTACTCTGGCATTTCGGACGAGCAGTACTTC.

V and J are TRBV19 and TRBJ1-3; possibly TRBD1 for D (6 bases). The CDR3 is 17 amino acids. CDR1 and CDR2 (germline): LNHDA, SQIVND (reference sequence). V lost 7 bases and J 5 bases, leaving 24 bases between the germline ends. The CDR3 is CASTGLRQAGSRNTIYF. CDR3 DNA: TGTGCCAGTACCGGACTTCGACAGGCAGGATCGAGAAACACCATATATTTT.

The rearrangement joins TRBV19 to TRBJ2-2, with D possibly matching TRBD2 (5 bases). Per the germline V gene, CDR1 is LNHDA and CDR2 is SQIVND (reference sequence). The CDR3 runs to 14 residues. V shed 9 bases and J shed 1 base, with 12 bases lying between them. CDR3 amino acids: CASGQDLNTGELFF. CDR3 bases: TGTGCCAGCGGTCAGGACTTGAACACCGGGGAGCTGTTTTTT.

The V call is TRBV14, the J call TRBJ2-2; no reliable D call. The germline CDR1 and CDR2 sequences are SGHDN and FVKESK. CDR3 size: 15 residues. The V end lost 1 base, the J end lost 4 bases, and 10 bases lay between the germline ends. The CDR3 DNA follows: TGTGCCAGCAGCCAAGTCCTAGGAGTCACCGGGGAGCTGTTTTTT. Translation: CASSQVLGVTGELFF. Based on the CDR3 plus reference TRBV14 and TRBJ2-2, the full variable domain is EAGVTQFPSHSVIEKGQTVTLRCDPISGHDNLYWYRRVMGKEIKFLLHFVKESKQDESGMPNNRFLAERTGGTYSTLKVQPAELEDSGVYFCASSQVLGVTGELFFGEGSRLTVL.

The rearrangement joins TRBV28 to TRBJ2-2; D is unresolved. Germline-derived CDR1 and CDR2 are MDHEN and SYDVKM. This CDR3 comprises 16 residues. Trimming removed 5 bases at V and 0 bases at J, with 13 bases between. CDR3 sequence reads: CASSPPQAANTGELFF. The CDR3 nucleotides read TGTGCCAGCAGTCCCCCGCAGGCGGCGAACACCGGGGAGCTGTTTTTT.

The CDR3 DNA sequence: TGTGCCAGCAGCTCCCCCCAGGGAGGGTATGGCTACACCTTC. Amino acids: CASSSPQGGYGYTF. J is TRBJ1-2 and V is TRBV7-9; a possible D gene is TRBD1 (5 bases). CDR1 is SEHNR, CDR2 FQNEAQ, per germline (reference sequence). The CDR3 is 14 amino acids. Trimming took off 4 bases at V and 5 bases at J, with 14 bases between the two ends.

The rearrangement uses TRBV7-9 and TRBJ1-4; D gene uncertain. The CDR3 is made up of 15 amino acids. The germline CDR1 and CDR2 sequences are SEHNR and FQNEAQ (reference sequence). Trimming took off 4 bases at V and 5 bases at J, with 14 bases between the two ends. As DNA, the CDR3 is TGTGCCAGCAGCTCCGAGGGAAGGAAGAATGAAAAACTGTTTTTT. Its protein product is CASSSEGRKNEKLFF.

The gene calls are TRBV10-1 and TRBJ2-1; D call uncertain. Germline CDR1 is WNHNN and CDR2 is SYGVQD (reference sequence). Between the trimmed V and J ends, which lost 0 bases and 9 bases, there was a span of 12 bases. The CDR3 runs 14 residues. The CDR3 DNA follows: TGCGCCAGCAGTGAGTCGCGCCCTACGGGTGAGCAGTTCTTC. Protein: CASSESRPTGEQFF.